A selection of T cell receptor beta chains follows, all from one sample in a study of cytomegalovirus exposure and HLA in healthy donors. TCRdb's copy holds only in-frame clones and misses some; the assay was immunoSEQ multiplex PCR. The table lists 150,000 to 200,000 clones, just over 75% of them singletons. Sequenced material: PBMCs. The source is a woman aged 40 to 49 in good health and CMV-seronegative. CDR3s leave out the opening cysteine and the closing phenylalanine or tryptophan.

j_gene	v_gene	CDR3aa
TRBJ2-5	TRBV6-5	ASSYGADRETQY
TRBJ2-2	TRBV6-1	ASSGRTGLTGELF
TRBJ2-1	TRBV5-1	ASSLRQDEQF
TRBJ2-3	TRBV29-1	SVRLTPSTDTQY
TRBJ2-1	TRBV5-4	ASSSTGTVNEQF
TRBJ2-5	TRBV7-7	ASSPTPGGETQY
TRBJ2-6	TRBV12-1	ASSFAGRLSSGANVLT
TRBJ1-5	TRBV18	ASSPGQGSGQPQH
TRBJ2-7	TRBV9	ASSVDPIPYEQY
TRBJ2-7	TRBV27	ASSFSASGRVFSYEQY
TRBJ2-7	TRBV13	ASTGSGYEQY
TRBJ2-7	TRBV6-5	ASSYSGGEQY
TRBJ1-5	TRBV2	ASMIGGSGYNQPQH
TRBJ2-1	TRBV30	AWSGQGRNEQF
TRBJ1-4	TRBV29-1	SVAFRADEKLF
TRBJ1-3	TRBV6-5	ASSYSGQSSGNTIY
TRBJ2-7	TRBV7-3	ASSPTGVGEQY
TRBJ2-3	TRBV9	ASSVGAIDSTDTQY
TRBJ2-5	TRBV7-2	ASSVRRAIQETQY
TRBJ2-7	TRBV5-8	ASSFRGLTTYEQY
TRBJ1-1	TRBV11-1	ASSPGTGTEAF